Below, 11 T cell receptor beta chains from the same sample are listed, as sequenced in a study of human T cells and chemical hapten exposure. Via MiXCR, TCRdb re-called the RACE reads, giving one row per CDR3 protein. The table includes 70,000 to 85,000 distinct CDR3 sequences, 8.6% detected once. The sample's time point: healthy volunteer bleed at 6 weeks. Blood, whole and unfractionated, served as the source for total RNA extraction. Sample: whole blood. Receptors were obtained from a male donor in good health. Some clones in this sample may be carry-over from other donors' samples.

This rearrangement joins TRBV9 to TRBJ2-5; D possibly corresponds to TRBD2 (5 bases). CDR1 is SGDLS, CDR2 YYNGEE, per germline. The CDR3 length is 15 residues. V was shortened by 0 bases and J by 4 bases, with 13 bases between the two germline ends. CDR3 region: CASSVGGSPGETQYF. Written as DNA, the CDR3 is TGTGCCAGCAGCGTAGGTGGGAGTCCGGGAGAGACCCAGTACTTC. The whole variable domain, filled in from reference TRBV9 and TRBJ2-5, reads DSGVTQTPKHLITATGQRVTLRCSPRSGDLSVYWYQQSLDQGLQFLIQYYNGEERAKGNILERFSAQQFPDLHSELNLSSLELGDSALYFCASSVGGSPGETQYFGPGTRLLVL.

The rearrangement links TRBV6-5 to TRBJ1-4, with 8 bases that match TRBD1. Trimming at V came to 4 bases and at J to 4 bases, leaving 5 bases not matched to a gene. This CDR3 has 15 residues. In germline, CDR1 is MNHEY, CDR2 SVGAGI. CDR3 protein: CASSSSTGVNEKLFF. The CDR3 region has the DNA TGTGCCAGCAGTTCCTCGACAGGGGTTAATGAAAAACTGTTTTTT.

The rearrangement links TRBV12-3 or TRBV12-4 to TRBJ1-1; D not resolved. The V end lost 3 bases, the J end lost 4 bases, and 15 bases lay between the germline ends. This CDR3 contains 15 residues. The CDR3 spells CASSFPANLGTEAFF. CDR3 sequence (DNA): TGTGCCAGCAGTTTCCCGGCGAACCTGGGCACTGAAGCTTTCTTT.

V and J are TRBV5-6 and TRBJ1-4; 7 nucleotides align to TRBD1. Trimming at V came to 4 bases and at J to 3 bases, leaving 6 bases not matched to a gene. Germline V lookup: CDR1 SGHDT, CDR2 YYEEEE. The CDR3 extends over 15 amino acids. In nucleotides, the CDR3 is TGTGCCAGCAGCGGAGCCGGGACAGCTAATGAAAAACTGTTTTTT. It encodes CASSGAGTANEKLFF.

CDR3 sequence: CASSFTSGYYEQYF. The CDR3 coding sequence is TGTGCCAGCAGTTTTACTAGCGGGTATTACGAGCAGTACTTC. This chain uses TRBV12-3 or TRBV12-4 with TRBJ2-7; 9 bases line up with TRBD2. V gave up 3 bases and J gave up 4 bases; unmatched junction bases: 4. The CDR3 sequence is 14 residues long.

The chain has TRBV5-1 and TRBJ2-3; 7 bases are a match to TRBD2. V dropped 0 bases and J dropped 5; count of bases not matched to a gene: 6. This CDR3 contains 15 residues. Per germline, CDR1 SGHRS and CDR2 YFSETQ. For the CDR3, the DNA is TGCGCCAGCAGCTTGGGAAGCGGGATAGGAGATACGCAGTATTTT. It encodes CASSLGSGIGDTQYF.

Only a few counts were recorded for this clonotype. The CDR3 DNA follows: TGTGCCAGCAGACCTGGACTAGCGGGAAGCACAGATACGCAGTATTTT. This translates into CASRPGLAGSTDTQYF. V and J are TRBV7-6 and TRBJ2-3; TRBD2 aligns across 12 bases. Germline values: CDR1 SGHVS, CDR2 FNYEAQ. Trimming took 6 bases from V and 0 from J; bases not matched to a gene: 4. The CDR3 has 16 amino acids.

This clonotype was detected ten times or more. The chain combines TRBV6-5 with TRBJ1-2; D is undetermined. This CDR3 spans 14 amino acids. Trimming stripped 0 bases from V and 6 bases from J, with 11 bases between. CDR1 MNHEY and CDR2 SVGAGI come from the germline V gene. The CDR3 sequence: CASSYSKPPDGYTF. The CDR3 bases are TGTGCCAGCAGTTACTCGAAGCCACCGGATGGCTACACCTTC.

This clonotype came up a few times. The V gene is TRBV7-6, the J gene TRBJ1-2, with 8 nucleotides matching TRBD1. Germline V lookup: CDR1 SGHVS, CDR2 FNYEAQ. The CDR3 length is 14 residues. The J segment lost 3 bases and the V segment lost 5 bases, leaving 5 bases of the junction unmatched. The CDR3 DNA sequence: TGTGCCAGCAGCGGGTTGGGACAGGACTATGGCTACACCTTC. As protein: CASSGLGQDYGYTF.

V usage is TRBV5-1 and J usage is TRBJ1-1, with 8 bases identical to TRBD1. Germline CDR1 SGHRS, CDR2 YFSETQ. V was clipped by 3 bases and J by 6 bases; unmatched bases: 7. The CDR3 extends over 14 amino acids. The CDR3 protein is CASSSDREGPEAFF. CDR3 nucleotides: TGCGCCAGCAGCTCGGACAGGGAGGGCCCTGAAGCTTTCTTT.

This clonotype was found many times. CDR3 bases: TGTGCCAGCAGCCGGGGCCTAGATCAGCCCCAGCATTTT. Translation: CASSRGLDQPQHF. The gene calls are TRBV3-1 and TRBJ1-5; TRBD1 is a possible D gene (5 bases). This CDR3 spans 13 amino acids. CDR1 LGHDT and CDR2 YNNKEL come from the germline V gene (reference sequence). The ends were cut back, 4 bases at V and 5 bases at J, with 9 bases in the middle.